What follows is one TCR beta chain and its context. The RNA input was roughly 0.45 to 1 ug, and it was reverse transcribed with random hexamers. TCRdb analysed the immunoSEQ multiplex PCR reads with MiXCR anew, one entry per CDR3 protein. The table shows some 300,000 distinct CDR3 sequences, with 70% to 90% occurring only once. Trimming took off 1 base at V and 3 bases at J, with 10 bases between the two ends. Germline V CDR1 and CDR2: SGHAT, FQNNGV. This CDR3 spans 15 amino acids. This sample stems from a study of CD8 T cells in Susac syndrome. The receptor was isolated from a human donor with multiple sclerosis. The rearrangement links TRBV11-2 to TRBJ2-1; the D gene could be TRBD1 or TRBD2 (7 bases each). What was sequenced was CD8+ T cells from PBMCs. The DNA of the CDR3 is TGTGCCAGCAGCTTAGCCAGGGGGGGCTACAATGAGCAGTTCTTC. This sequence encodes CASSLARGGYNEQFF. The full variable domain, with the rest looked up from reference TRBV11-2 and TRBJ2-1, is EAGVAQSPRYKIIEKRQSVAFWCNPISGHATLYWYQQILGQGPKLLIQFQNNGVVDDSQLPKDRFSAERLKGVDSTLKIQPAKLEDSAVYLCASSLARGGYNEQFFGPGTRLTVL.